This T cell receptor (beta chain) appears in the sequencing data of a study of T cells in localized non-small cell lung cancer. The CDR3 covers 12 residues. Germline V gene data show CDR1 as SGDLS and CDR2 as YYNGEE. V was cut by 5 bases and J by 1 base, with 6 bases left in between. Profiling relied on immunoSEQ multiplex PCR, and the TCRdb table lists in-frame clones only, not all of them. The sample holds over 1,100 clones, approximately 24% seen once. Study-wide results and caveats: One tumor region alone was sequenced, and heterogeneity therefore remains possible.

Neighboring lung without atypia was obtained no less than 2 cm from the tumor margin. Comment on this clone: The antigen remains unidentified.

The TCR was taken from a man aged 40 to 70 with stage II squamous cell lung carcinoma. Source: normal lung tissue next to the tumor, taken before any cancer treatment. The chain employs TRBV9 and TRBJ1-1, with no clear D. CDR3 DNA: TGTGCCAGCAGGCGGGAGAACACTGAAGCTTTCTTT. Its protein product is CASRRENTEAFF.